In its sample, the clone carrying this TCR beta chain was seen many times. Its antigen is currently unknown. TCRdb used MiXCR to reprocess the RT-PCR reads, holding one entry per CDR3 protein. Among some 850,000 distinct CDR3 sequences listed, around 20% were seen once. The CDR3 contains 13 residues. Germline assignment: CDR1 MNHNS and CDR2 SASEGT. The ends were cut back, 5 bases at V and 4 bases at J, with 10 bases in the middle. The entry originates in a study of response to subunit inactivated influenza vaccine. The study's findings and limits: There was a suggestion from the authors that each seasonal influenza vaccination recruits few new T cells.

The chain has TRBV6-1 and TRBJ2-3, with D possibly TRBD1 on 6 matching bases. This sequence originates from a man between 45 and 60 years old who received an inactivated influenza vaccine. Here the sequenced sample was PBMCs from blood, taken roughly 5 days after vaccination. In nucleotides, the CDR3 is TGTGCCAGCAGTCGGCAGGGGTCAGATACGCAGTATTTT. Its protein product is CASSRQGSDTQYF.